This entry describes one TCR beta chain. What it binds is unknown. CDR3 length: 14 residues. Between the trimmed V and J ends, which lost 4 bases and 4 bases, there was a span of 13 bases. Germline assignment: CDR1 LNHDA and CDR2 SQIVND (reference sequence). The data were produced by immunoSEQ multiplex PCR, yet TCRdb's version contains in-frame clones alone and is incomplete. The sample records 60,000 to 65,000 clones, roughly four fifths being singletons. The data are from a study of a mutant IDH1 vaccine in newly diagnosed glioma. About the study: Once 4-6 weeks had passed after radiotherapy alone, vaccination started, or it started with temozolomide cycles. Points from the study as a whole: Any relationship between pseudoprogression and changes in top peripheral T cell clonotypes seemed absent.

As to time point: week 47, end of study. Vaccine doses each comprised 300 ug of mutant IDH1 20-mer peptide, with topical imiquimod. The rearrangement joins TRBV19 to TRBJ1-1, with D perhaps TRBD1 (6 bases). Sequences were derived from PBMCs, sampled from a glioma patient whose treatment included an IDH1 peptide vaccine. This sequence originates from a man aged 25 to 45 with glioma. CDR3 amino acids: CASSTLGAFTEAFF. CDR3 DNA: TGTGCCAGTAGTACTTTGGGGGCGTTCACTGAAGCTTTCTTT.